These 2 T cell receptor beta chains were all obtained from the same sample, sequenced in a study of blood T cell repertoires in COVID-19. Method: immunoSEQ multiplex PCR; TCRdb's copy keeps in-frame clones and lacks some. The table shows around 230,000 clones, with around nine tenths occurring only once. Sequencing was carried out using peripheral blood. These receptors all come from a man in his forties with acute or convalescent COVID-19.

This clone was recorded once. V usage is TRBV19 and J usage is TRBJ1-5, with 12 bases aligning to TRBD1. The J segment lost 6 bases and the V segment lost 5 bases, leaving 11 bases of the junction unmatched. The CDR3 has 17 amino acids. Germline V lookup: CDR1 LNHDA, CDR2 SQIVND (reference sequence). CDR3 loop: CASSGYRDRGRGQPQHF. DNA of the CDR3: TGTGCCAGTAGTGGCTACCGGGACAGGGGGCGAGGTCAGCCCCAGCATTTT.

This clone was observed a single time. The chain carries TRBV11-2 and TRBJ2-5; 13 bases line up with TRBD2. This CDR3 spans 16 amino acids. Germline loops: CDR1 SGHAT, CDR2 FQNNGV. V shed 7 bases, J shed 2 bases, and the junction held 7 bases outside the gene matches. For the CDR3, the DNA is TGTGCCAGCACCAATCGACTAGCGGGGGGACAAGAGACCCAGTACTTC. It specifies CASTNRLAGGQETQYF.